This T cell receptor (beta chain) was captured by sequencing in a study of shared clonotypes between healthy human individuals. Overall study: Each donor contributed plates that comprised three CD4 naive, three CD4 memory, two CD8 naive and one CD8 memory. Study-level points and caveats: Despite large depth, sorted-subset datasets appeared incompletely sequenced.

The germline V gene has CDR1 SGDLS and CDR2 YYNGEE. J gave up 2 bases and V 7 bases, and 4 bases lay outside the gene matches. The CDR3 loop spans 14 amino acids. An assay was performed, and its level was deep. Assay used: immunoSEQ multiplex PCR; TCRdb lists only in-frame clones, some missing. This repertoire shows some 2 million clones, roughly 95% found once; its top ten account for 0.9% to 1.3%. It was CD45RO-negative cells, positively selected for CCR7, that made up naive CD8 cells, with terminally differentiated effector memory CD45RA+ cells excluded. This clone has just one count. Antigen: not known.

The chain employs TRBV9 and TRBJ2-2; 8 bases are a match to TRBD1. This sequence originates from a man between 18 and 29 years old in good health. Sequencing used naive CD8+ T cells sorted from blood. The CDR3 loop is CASGTGGNTGELFF. The DNA of the CDR3 is TGTGCCAGCGGTACAGGGGGAAACACCGGGGAGCTGTTTTTT.